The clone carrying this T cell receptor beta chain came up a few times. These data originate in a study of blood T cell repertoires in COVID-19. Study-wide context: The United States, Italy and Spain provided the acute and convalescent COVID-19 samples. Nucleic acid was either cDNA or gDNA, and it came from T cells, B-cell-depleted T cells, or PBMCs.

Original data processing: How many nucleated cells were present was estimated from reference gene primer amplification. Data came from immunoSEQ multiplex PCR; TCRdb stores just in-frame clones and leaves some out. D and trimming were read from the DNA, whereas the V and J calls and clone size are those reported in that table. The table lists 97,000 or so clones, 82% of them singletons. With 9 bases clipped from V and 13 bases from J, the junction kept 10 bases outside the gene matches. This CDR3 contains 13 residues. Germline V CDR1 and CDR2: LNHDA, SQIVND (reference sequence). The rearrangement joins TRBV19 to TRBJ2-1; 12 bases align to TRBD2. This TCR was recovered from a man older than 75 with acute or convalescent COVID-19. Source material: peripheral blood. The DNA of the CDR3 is TGTGCCAGCCACCTAGCGGGAGGGACGACTCAGTTCTTC. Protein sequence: CASHLAGGTTQFF.